This paragraph covers one TCR beta chain sequence. The sample comes from a study of blood T cell repertoires in COVID-19. Overall study context: Specimens from acute and convalescent COVID-19 originated in the United States, Italy and Spain. PBMCs, B-cell-depleted T cells, or T cells provided the cDNA or gDNA that made up the material.

V lost 0 bases and J lost 7; bases outside the gene matches: 9. The germline V gene encodes CDR1 SGHRS and CDR2 YFSETQ. The length of the CDR3 is 16 residues. Assay: immunoSEQ multiplex PCR; the TCRdb copy retains only in-frame clones and omits some. The table records roughly 250,000 clones, 82% of them present only once. The sequence derives from a woman aged 80 or older with active or convalescent COVID-19. Input material: peripheral blood. The chain combines TRBV5-1 with TRBJ2-2; TRBD2 agrees at 7 bases. The CDR3 sequence is CASSLDLLLAGGELFF. As DNA, the CDR3 is TGCGCCAGCAGCTTGGACCTTCTGTTAGCGGGCGGGGAGCTGTTTTTT. The full variable domain, in which reference TRBV5-1 and TRBJ2-2 provide the parts outside the CDR3, is KAGVTQTPRYLIKTRGQQVTLSCSPISGHRSVSWYQQTPGQGLQFLFEYFSETQRNKGNFPGRFSGRQFSNSRSEMNVSTLELGDSALYLCASSLDLLLAGGELFFGEGSRLTVL.